This entry lists 28 T cell receptor beta chains sequenced from one sample in a study of B cell selection in AIRE deficiency. The data were produced by immunoSEQ multiplex PCR, yet TCRdb's version contains in-frame clones alone and is incomplete. The sample carries about 24,000 clones, about 96% recorded once. The sorted conventional CD4 T cells were gated as CD4+CD127+. What was sequenced was CD4+CD127+ conventional T cells sorted from PBMCs. All receptors derive from a human donor in good health.

The rearrangement joins TRBV28 to TRBJ1-4; D remains unclear. Germline assignment: CDR1 MDHEN and CDR2 SYDVKM. The CDR3 loop spans 12 amino acids. Trimming shortened V by 4 bases and J by 7 bases, and 7 bases separated the two germline ends. CDR3 in DNA: TGTGCCAGCAGTTCCCCGACTGAAAAACTGTTTTTT. As protein: CASSSPTEKLFF. Full variable domain (missing parts from reference TRBV28 and TRBJ1-4): DVKVTQSSRYLVKRTGEKVFLECVQDMDHENMFWYRQDPGLGLRLIYFSYDVKMKEKGDIPEGYSVSREKKERFSLILESASTNQTSMYLCASSSPTEKLFFGSGTQLSVL.

The chain uses TRBV7-8 and TRBJ1-3, with D tentatively TRBD1 (6 bases). Germline V CDR1 and CDR2: SGHVS, FQNEAQ. V was pared by 4 bases and J by 1 base, with 8 bases between. The CDR3 totals 14 residues. The CDR3 loop is CASSSGTSGNTIYF. Written as DNA, the CDR3 is TGTGCCAGCAGCTCGGGGACATCTGGAAACACCATATATTTT.

This rearrangement joins TRBV7-2 to TRBJ2-3; a weak D match, TRBD2 (6 bases). In germline, CDR1 is SGHTA, CDR2 FQGNSA. This CDR3 comprises 13 residues. The V gene lost 4 bases and the J gene lost 5 bases, with 10 bases spanning the gap. DNA of the CDR3: TGTGCCAGCAGCTCCGGGGGTGGAGATACGCAGTATTTT. It specifies CASSSGGGDTQYF.

This rearrangement joins TRBV2 to TRBJ1-4, with D possibly TRBD1 on 6 matching bases. The CDR3 is 13 residues long. V lost 9 bases and J lost 1, with 9 bases in between. Germline CDR1 is SNHLY and CDR2 is FYNNEI. Here the CDR3 DNA reads TGTGCCAGTAGGGGGGGAACTAATGAAAAACTGTTTTTT. Its translation: CASRGGTNEKLFF.

The V and J genes are TRBV7-8 and TRBJ2-3; 7 bases are shared with TRBD1. Per germline, CDR1 SGHVS and CDR2 FQNEAQ. The CDR3 consists of 15 residues. Trimming took 5 bases from V and 0 from J; bases not matched to a gene: 5. The CDR3 reads CASSHGTASTDTQYF. CDR3 nucleotide sequence: TGTGCCAGCAGCCACGGGACAGCCAGCACAGATACGCAGTATTTT.

The gene calls are TRBV5-1 and TRBJ2-1; D ambiguous. Per germline, CDR1 SGHRS and CDR2 YFSETQ. This CDR3 spans 15 amino acids. Between the trimmed V and J ends, which lost 0 bases and 6 bases, there was a span of 13 bases. CDR3 residues: CASSLGSTDSNEQFF. DNA of the CDR3: TGCGCCAGCAGCTTGGGTAGCACAGACTCCAATGAGCAGTTCTTC.

The chain employs TRBV18 and TRBJ2-6; TRBD1 is a possible D gene (5 bases). This CDR3 contains 16 residues. The V gene lost 1 base and the J gene lost 3 bases, with 10 bases spanning the gap. Looked up from germline, CDR1 is KGHSH and CDR2 is LQKENI. The DNA of the CDR3 is TGTGCCAGCTCACCACTAGGGGTTAATGGGGCCAACGTCCTGACTTTC. Protein product: CASSPLGVNGANVLTF.

The chain links TRBV6-5 to TRBJ1-5; D unresolved. In germline, CDR1 is MNHEY, CDR2 SVGAGI. There are 13 residues in the CDR3. The V and J ends lost 2 bases and 4 bases respectively, with 6 bases between them. The CDR3 spells CASSYTQNQPQHF. In DNA form, the CDR3 reads TGTGCCAGCAGTTACACACAAAATCAGCCCCAGCATTTT.

This sequence joins TRBV10-3 and TRBJ1-5; weak D call: TRBD1 (5 bases). This CDR3 has 16 amino acids. The germline gives CDR1 ENHRY, CDR2 SYGVKD. V was pared by 0 bases and J by 3 bases, with 12 bases between. This chain's CDR3 is CAISESNRGSNQPQHF. For the CDR3, the DNA is TGTGCCATCAGTGAGTCGAATCGGGGCTCCAATCAGCCCCAGCATTTT.

The chain has TRBV7-2 and TRBJ1-2; 9 bases are a match to TRBD1. CDR1 and CDR2 (germline): SGHTA, FQGNSA. The CDR3 covers 14 residues. V lost 5 bases, J lost 8 bases, and 9 bases stayed unmatched. For the CDR3, the DNA is TGTGCCAGCAGCATTCGACAGGGGGTAAGCGGCTACACCTTC. It codes for CASSIRQGVSGYTF. The full variable domain, completed using reference TRBV7-2 and TRBJ1-2, is GAGVSQSPSNKVTEKGKDVELRCDPISGHTALYWYRQSLGQGLEFLIYFQGNSAPDKSGLPSDRFSAERTGGSVSTLTIQRTQQEDSAVYLCASSIRQGVSGYTFGSGTRLTVV.

The genes are TRBV2 and TRBJ2-3; D gene ambiguous. Germline assignment: CDR1 SNHLY and CDR2 FYNNEI. The CDR3 consists of 17 residues. V dropped 4 bases and J dropped 4 bases, with 21 bases sitting between them. This CDR3 is CASSVSSQISLSDTQYF. The CDR3 DNA is TGTGCCAGCAGTGTGTCCAGCCAAATATCCTTATCAGATACGCAGTATTTT. The entire variable domain, with the rest obtained from reference TRBV2 and TRBJ2-3, is as follows: EPEVTQTPSHQVTQMGQEVILRCVPISNHLYFYWYRQILGQKVEFLVSFYNNEISEKSEIFDDQFSVERPDGSNFTLKIRSTKLEDSAMYFCASSVSSQISLSDTQYFGPGTRLTVL.

The chain couples TRBV7-2 to TRBJ2-2; D gene unclear. From germline, CDR1 is SGHTA and CDR2 FQGNSA. The V end was cut by 1 base, the J end by 6 bases, with 12 bases between. The CDR3 consists of 15 residues. The chain's CDR3 is CASSLVLTAAGELFF. The CDR3, as DNA: TGTGCCAGCAGCTTAGTGTTGACTGCCGCCGGGGAGCTGTTTTTT.

The gene calls are TRBV2 and TRBJ1-5; 8 bases map to TRBD1. CDR1 SNHLY and CDR2 FYNNEI come from the germline V gene. CDR3 length equals 14 residues. V dropped 6 bases and J dropped 7; count of bases not matched to a gene: 8. The CDR3 sequence is CASSEDRAVQPQHF. The CDR3 DNA reads as TGTGCCAGCAGCGAGGACAGGGCTGTACAGCCCCAGCATTTT.

This CDR3 is CASSLWRGAGVMNTEAFF. The CDR3 coding sequence is TGTGCCAGCAGCTTGTGGAGGGGAGCGGGGGTAATGAACACTGAAGCTTTCTTT. This rearrangement joins TRBV5-6 to TRBJ1-1; D perhaps matches TRBD1 (5 bases). The CDR3 is made up of 18 amino acids. The germline V gene encodes CDR1 SGHDT and CDR2 YYEEEE. Trimming stripped 1 base from V and 0 bases from J, with 19 bases between.

This sequence joins TRBV29-1 and TRBJ2-5; 9 positions agree with TRBD1. Germline values: CDR1 SQVTM, CDR2 ANQGSEA. The CDR3 sequence is 14 residues long. Trimming cost V 4 bases and J 5 bases; bases outside gene matches: 8. The chain's CDR3 is CSVGHRGLKETQYF. The CDR3 nucleotides are TGCAGCGTTGGCCACAGGGGGCTGAAGGAGACCCAGTACTTC.

This clone was seen just once. The CDR3 protein is CASSLYGDRNGYTF. In nucleotides, the CDR3 is TGTGCCAGCAGCTTATATGGGGACCGAAATGGCTACACCTTC. The V gene is TRBV7-8, the J gene TRBJ1-2, with a tentative D call TRBD1 (5 bases). CDR1 SGHVS and CDR2 FQNEAQ come from the germline V gene. Trimming stripped 2 bases from V and 6 bases from J, with 13 bases between. This CDR3 has 14 residues.

The V and J genes are TRBV11-3 and TRBJ2-7; D is uncertain. This CDR3 spans 11 amino acids. CDR1 is SGHNT, CDR2 YENEEA, per germline. Trimming removed 0 bases at V and 5 bases at J, with 2 bases between. The CDR3 nucleotides read TGTGCCAGCAGCTTAGACGACGAGCAGTACTTC. Its translation is CASSLDDEQYF.

The CDR3 is CASSQVDVVSYNEQFF. Written as DNA, the CDR3 is TGCGCCAGCAGCCAAGTGGACGTAGTCTCCTACAATGAGCAGTTCTTC. The rearrangement links TRBV4-1 to TRBJ2-1; D gene uncertain. Germline lookup yields CDR1 MGHRA and CDR2 YSYEKL. V was pared by 1 base and J by 0 bases, with 10 bases between. This CDR3 has 16 amino acids.

J is TRBJ1-1 and V is TRBV7-2; D not certain. The CDR3 has 13 residues. The V gene's germline CDR1 is SGHTA and CDR2 FQGNSA. Trimming shortened V by 7 bases and J by 1 base, and 10 bases separated the two germline ends. DNA for the CDR3: TGTGCCAGCACGCTCCAAGGGAACACTGAAGCTTTCTTT. Amino acids: CASTLQGNTEAFF.

This rearrangement joins TRBV18 to TRBJ1-1, with 9 bases fitting TRBD1. The V gene end was trimmed by 3 bases and the J gene end by 0 bases; junction bases not matched to a gene: 14. The CDR3 is made up of 19 amino acids. CDR1 is KGHSH and CDR2 is LQKENI in the germline V gene. The CDR3 region is CASSPTSGTGFRVNTEAFF. The DNA of the CDR3 is TGTGCCAGCTCACCGACCTCCGGGACAGGGTTCCGGGTGAACACTGAAGCTTTCTTT.

This clone was seen once. The rearrangement joins TRBV2 to TRBJ1-1; 8 bases match TRBD1. CDR1 SNHLY and CDR2 FYNNEI come from the germline V gene. Germline trimming cut 3 bases from V and 1 base from J; bases unmatched to any gene: 4. This CDR3 has 15 residues. The DNA for the CDR3 is TGTGCCAGCAGTGAGCAGGGGGCTTCGAACACTGAAGCTTTCTTT. This encodes CASSEQGASNTEAFF.

The V call is TRBV5-1, the J call TRBJ1-4; D might be TRBD1 (6 bases). The CDR3 length is 14 residues. The V and J ends lost 4 bases and 6 bases respectively, with 13 bases between them. CDR1 and CDR2 (germline): SGHRS, YFSETQ. The CDR3 sequence: CASSTQGQDEKLFF. In DNA form, the CDR3 reads TGCGCCAGCAGCACGCAGGGGCAGGATGAAAAACTGTTTTTT.

The chain couples TRBV28 to TRBJ1-6, with 9 positions matching TRBD1. The CDR3 loop spans 15 amino acids. Germline V gene sequence: CDR1 MDHEN, CDR2 SYDVKM. The V gene end was trimmed by 2 bases and the J gene end by 5 bases; junction bases not matched to a gene: 1. CDR3 residues: CASSLRDRDNSPLHF. CDR3 nucleotide sequence: TGTGCCAGCAGTTTAAGGGACAGGGATAATTCACCCCTCCACTTT. The full variable domain, with the rest looked up from reference TRBV28 and TRBJ1-6, is DVKVTQSSRYLVKRTGEKVFLECVQDMDHENMFWYRQDPGLGLRLIYFSYDVKMKEKGDIPEGYSVSREKKERFSLILESASTNQTSMYLCASSLRDRDNSPLHFGNGTRLTVT.

This rearrangement joins TRBV9 to TRBJ1-1, with TRBD1 matching 8 bases. With 1 base clipped from V and 3 bases from J, the junction kept 11 bases outside the gene matches. The CDR3 contains 17 residues. Germline CDR1 reads SGDLS; CDR2 reads YYNGEE. The CDR3 bases are TGTGCCAGCAGCGTAACGCCAGGGGGCGCATTCGACACTGAAGCTTTCTTT. It is translated as CASSVTPGGAFDTEAFF.

This chain connects TRBV27 to TRBJ1-5, with D tentatively TRBD1 (5 bases). V lost 8 bases, J lost 0 bases, and 17 bases lay in between. The length of the CDR3 is 16 residues. CDR1 is MNHEY and CDR2 is SMNVEV in the germline V gene (reference sequence). CDR3 in amino acids: CASSRQLGYSNQPQHF. CDR3 in DNA: TGTGCCAGCTCGAGACAGTTAGGTTATAGCAATCAGCCCCAGCATTTT.

The rearrangement joins TRBV30 to TRBJ1-5; 9 nucleotides align to TRBD1. Unmatched junction bases numbered 3, after V lost 5 bases and J lost 1 base. The CDR3 runs 14 residues. Germline CDR1 is GTSNPN and CDR2 is SVGIG (reference sequence). CDR3: CAWGTGKSNQPQHF. DNA for the CDR3: TGTGCCTGGGGGACAGGGAAAAGCAATCAGCCCCAGCATTTT.

The genes are TRBV18 and TRBJ2-1; TRBD1 or TRBD2 may be the D gene (6 bases each). This CDR3 has 16 amino acids. Germline V gene sequence: CDR1 KGHSH, CDR2 LQKENI. V shed 4 bases and J shed 6 bases, with 19 bases lying between them. CDR3 sequence reads: CASSLLGGTRVNEQFF. CDR3 nucleotide sequence: TGTGCCAGCTCACTCCTAGGCGGGACACGGGTCAATGAGCAGTTCTTC.

The J gene is TRBJ2-5, the V gene TRBV5-1; the match to TRBD1 covers 8 bases. The CDR3 is 16 residues long. Per germline, CDR1 SGHRS and CDR2 YFSETQ. Trimming at V came to 1 base and at J to 6 bases, leaving 11 bases not matched to a gene. In DNA, the CDR3 is TGCGCCAGCAGCTTGATTGGGACAGGTCTTGAAAAGACCCAGTACTTC. This translates into CASSLIGTGLEKTQYF.